This T cell receptor (beta chain) was captured in a study of regulatory T cells in long-lasting Graves disease. Germline CDR1 reads SNHLY; CDR2 reads FYNNEI. This CDR3 comprises 13 residues. V lost 1 base, J lost 7 bases, and 8 bases lay in between. Findings and limits, study-wide: A greater number of public clonotypes (approximately 2,700) was shared by persistent patients than by new patients (about 990). Persistent Graves' cases showed lower TCR diversity than newly diagnosed cases. Persistent disease favored TRBV28, TRBJ1-2 and TRBJ2-5. Exclusively peripheral blood, rather than thyroid tissue, was studied.

HTBI primers from iRepertoire and Arm-PCR of CDR3 regions yielded the TCR beta libraries. In TCRdb, the multiplex PCR reads were re-called with MiXCR into one record per CDR3 protein. The table records about 540,000 distinct CDR3 sequences, about 13% of them present only once. As for time point: newly diagnosed GD, antithyroid drugs for less than 3 months. PBMCs were the source of the RNA used for TCR sequencing. A note on this clonotype: Its antigen remains unidentified. One base separates it from a far larger clone, so it is likely a read error.

These data were also reused for a study on T cells in Graves' hyperthyroidism and ophthalmopathy.

The chain recombines TRBV2 with TRBJ2-1, with D tentatively TRBD2 (6 bases). This TCR derives from a man under 40 with Graves disease. The material was peripheral blood mononuclear cells (PBMCs), obtained at new diagnosis, from a patient treated with antithyroid drugs. CDR3 coding DNA: TGTGCCAGCAGTGAAGATCGGGGGAATGAGCAGTTCTTC. This sequence encodes CASSEDRGNEQFF.